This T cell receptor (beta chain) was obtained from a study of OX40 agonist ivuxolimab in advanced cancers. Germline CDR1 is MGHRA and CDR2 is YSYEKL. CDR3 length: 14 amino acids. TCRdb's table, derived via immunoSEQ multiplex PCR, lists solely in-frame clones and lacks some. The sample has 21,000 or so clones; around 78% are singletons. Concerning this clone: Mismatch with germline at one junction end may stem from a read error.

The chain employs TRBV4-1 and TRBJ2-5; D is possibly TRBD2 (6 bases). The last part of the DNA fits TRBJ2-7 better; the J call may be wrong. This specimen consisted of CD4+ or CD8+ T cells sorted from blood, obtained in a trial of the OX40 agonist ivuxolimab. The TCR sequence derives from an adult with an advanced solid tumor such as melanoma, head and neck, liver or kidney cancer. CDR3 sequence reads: CASSQQEGGYEQYF. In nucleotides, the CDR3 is TGTGCCAGCAGCCAGCAAGAGGGAGGCTACGAGCAGTACTTC.